These 8 T cell receptor beta chains were all obtained from the same sample, sequenced in a study of T cell responses to AZD1222 COVID-19 vaccine. TCRdb's table, derived via immunoSEQ multiplex PCR, lists solely in-frame clones and lacks some. Of approximately 91,000 clones listed, roughly 90% are singletons. Sequences were derived from peripheral blood, sampled on day 0 of AZD1222 vaccination. The origin of the receptors is an adult in good health.

This sequence joins TRBV10-3 and TRBJ1-5; TRBD1 agrees at 7 bases. The germline gives CDR1 ENHRY, CDR2 SYGVKD. The trim removed 2 bases at V and 6 bases at J, leaving 7 bases unmatched. This CDR3 contains 15 residues. The CDR3 sequence is CAISEQAGGSQPQHF. CDR3 nucleotide sequence: TGTGCCATCAGTGAGCAAGCAGGGGGTAGTCAGCCCCAGCATTTT.

This chain uses TRBV7-2 with TRBJ2-1, with 9 nucleotides matching TRBD2. The CDR3 has 14 amino acids. Germline loops: CDR1 SGHTA, CDR2 FQGNSA. The junction had 1 base not matched to a gene; V was cut back by 3 bases and J by 4 bases. Here the CDR3 reads CASSLLAGYNEQFF. The CDR3 nucleotides are TGTGCCAGCAGCTTGCTAGCGGGATACAATGAGCAGTTCTTC.

V is TRBV29-1 and J is TRBJ1-2, with a tentative D call TRBD1 (5 bases). The germline V gene has CDR1 SQVTM and CDR2 ANQGSEA. This CDR3 has 14 residues. V lost 7 bases, J lost 4 bases, and 19 bases lay in between. DNA for the CDR3: TGCAGCGGCGTCACTGGGCAGGGTAGCTATGGCTACACCTTC. Protein product: CSGVTGQGSYGYTF.

The chain is built from TRBV7-2 and TRBJ1-1; no reliable D call. Trimming removed 3 bases from V and 1 base from J, with 15 bases in between. Germline CDR1 and CDR2: SGHTA and FQGNSA. The CDR3 has 16 residues. The CDR3, as DNA: TGTGCCAGCAGCTTCCAGCACCTCTCAGGGAACACTGAAGCTTTCTTT. Translated: CASSFQHLSGNTEAFF.

This rearrangement joins TRBV16 to TRBJ2-7; possible D gene TRBD2, 6 bases. Trimming stripped 2 bases from V and 4 bases from J, with 12 bases between. The CDR3 has 14 residues. Looked up from germline, CDR1 is KGHSY and CDR2 is FQNENV. The DNA of the CDR3 is TGTGCCAGCAGCCAAGGCGGGGTAAGGTACGAGCAGTACTTC. The encoded protein is CASSQGGVRYEQYF.

The table lists this clone with a few counts. CDR3 sequence reads: CASSSRGPKNTGELFF. CDR3 sequence (DNA): TGTGCCAGCAGTTCCCGGGGACCCAAGAACACCGGGGAGCTGTTTTTT. This rearrangement joins TRBV2 to TRBJ2-2; D possibly matches TRBD1 or TRBD2 (5 bases each). CDR3 length: 16 residues. V was cut by 5 bases and J by 1 base, with 14 bases left in between. Germline values: CDR1 SNHLY, CDR2 FYNNEI.

The chain has TRBV4-1 and TRBJ2-3; tentative D call: TRBD1 (6 bases). The CDR3 runs to 13 residues. Per germline, CDR1 MGHRA and CDR2 YSYEKL. V was clipped by 8 bases and J by 1 base, with 10 bases between them. CDR3 sequence (DNA): TGCGCCAGCGGGGGCCTAGGCACAGATACGCAGTATTTT. Residues: CASGGLGTDTQYF.

The CDR3 region has the DNA TGTGCCAGCAGCCAAGCGGGGAGGCCCTACGAGCAGTACTTC. Translation: CASSQAGRPYEQYF. The chain recombines TRBV3-1 (or the pseudogene TRBV3-2) with TRBJ2-7; possibly TRBD2 for D (6 bases). Deletions cut 1 base from V and 2 bases from J, with 9 bases between. The CDR3 length is 14 residues. Germline V lookup: CDR1 LGHDT, CDR2 YNNKEL (reference sequence).